One T cell receptor beta chain is described in this entry. This entry is derived from a study of monozygotic twins with inflammatory bowel disease. Using the 5' RACE reads, TCRdb records one entry per CDR3 protein without DNA. This specimen shows more than 350,000 distinct CDR3 sequences; the ten leading clones hold 2% to 2.5%. Per germline, CDR1 MNHEY and CDR2 SVGAGI. The CDR3 covers 13 residues. The receptor was derived from a human donor with ulcerative colitis or Crohn's disease, or a healthy co-twin of an affected twin (not recorded which). Material for sequencing was blood. The chain combines TRBV6-5 with TRBJ1-2. The CDR3 region is CASHGGRGWGTTF.